The 27 T cell receptor beta chains below come from one sample, sequenced in a study of T cell responses to AZD1222 COVID-19 vaccine. Sequencing used immunoSEQ multiplex PCR; TCRdb keeps in-frame clones, though not all of them. The data show about 140,000 clones, approximately 95% seen once. The source material was peripheral blood, sampled on day 0 of MenACWY control vaccination. The receptor set was obtained from an adult in good health.

The rearrangement links TRBV28 to TRBJ1-1, with a possible D match to TRBD1 (5 bases). Deletions cut 5 bases from V and 1 base from J, with 8 bases between. Germline lookup yields CDR1 MDHEN and CDR2 SYDVKM. The CDR3 has 13 residues. CDR3 in amino acids: CASSKRGNTEAFF. DNA for the CDR3: TGTGCCAGCAGTAAAAGGGGGAACACTGAAGCTTTCTTT.

This chain uses TRBV7-2 with TRBJ1-4, with D tentatively TRBD1 (5 bases). The CDR3 contains 15 residues. V was shortened by 6 bases and J by 8 bases, with 19 bases between the two germline ends. CDR1 is SGHTA, CDR2 FQGNSA, per germline. The CDR3: CASRLAGTGQEKLFF. The DNA for the CDR3 is TGTGCCAGCAGGCTGGCCGGGACGGGGCAGGAAAAACTGTTTTTT.

This chain links TRBV11-2 with TRBJ1-1; a possible D gene is TRBD1 (5 bases). CDR3 length: 15 amino acids. V lost 1 base to trimming and J lost 3 bases, with 12 bases between them. The germline gives CDR1 SGHAT, CDR2 FQNNGV. CDR3 amino acids: CASSLGQGLDTEAFF. The CDR3 DNA is TGTGCCAGCAGCTTAGGCCAGGGATTGGACACTGAAGCTTTCTTT.

This rearrangement joins TRBV19 to TRBJ1-1; D call uncertain. Germline assignment: CDR1 LNHDA and CDR2 SQIVND (reference sequence). The CDR3 runs 14 residues. Trimming removed 3 bases from V and 1 base from J, with 9 bases in between. The CDR3 nucleotides are TGTGCCAGTAGTATTCGGGTTCCGAACACTGAAGCTTTCTTT. Its translation: CASSIRVPNTEAFF.

The J gene is TRBJ1-1, the V gene TRBV12-3 or TRBV12-4; 7 bases line up with TRBD1. V lost 7 bases to trimming and J lost 5 bases; unmatched junction nucleotides: 7. The CDR3 contains 13 residues. CDR3 DNA: TGTGCCAGCAACTCTCAGGGGGTAACTGAAGCTTTCTTT. This translates into CASNSQGVTEAFF.

The chain couples TRBV29-1 to TRBJ1-2; D remains unclear. The CDR3 has 15 amino acids. Germline assignment: CDR1 SQVTM and CDR2 ANQGSEA. Trimming removed 6 bases from V and 3 bases from J, with 20 bases in between. The CDR3 sequence is CSVPSEDGSYYGYTF. Written as DNA, the CDR3 is TGCAGCGTCCCTTCGGAGGACGGTTCGTACTATGGCTACACCTTC.

The CDR3 DNA is TGTGCCAGCAGCTTCTCGGGGAGGGACGAGCAGTACTTC. Amino acids: CASSFSGRDEQYF. This sequence joins TRBV13 and TRBJ2-7, with 7 bases lining up with TRBD2. CDR1 PRHDT and CDR2 FYEKMQ come from the germline V gene (reference sequence). V gave up 3 bases and J gave up 5 bases; unmatched junction bases: 4. This CDR3 spans 13 amino acids.

The chain is built from TRBV19 and TRBJ2-1; possibly TRBD2 for D (6 bases). The CDR3 is made up of 11 amino acids. Trimming stripped 11 bases from V and 3 bases from J, with 8 bases between. Germline V gives CDR1 LNHDA, CDR2 SQIVND (reference sequence). The CDR3 reads CAVGSYNEQFF. CDR3 nucleotides: TGTGCCGTCGGGAGCTACAATGAGCAGTTCTTC.

The chain joins TRBV5-4 to TRBJ1-2, with D unclear. V lost 4 bases and J 8 bases, leaving 18 bases between the germline ends. CDR3 length: 14 amino acids. Germline V gives CDR1 SGHNT, CDR2 YYREEE (reference sequence). CDR3 in amino acids: CASSAKGNIGGYTF. CDR3 DNA sequence: TGTGCCAGCAGCGCCAAGGGTAACATCGGGGGCTACACCTTC.

This chain links TRBV20-1 with TRBJ2-5; D is ambiguous. V dropped 3 bases and J dropped 5 bases, with 4 bases sitting between them. Germline CDR1 and CDR2: DFQATT and SNEGSKA (reference sequence). CDR3 length: 10 amino acids. CDR3 sequence: CSASWETQYF. As DNA, the CDR3 is TGCAGTGCTAGTTGGGAGACCCAGTACTTC.

This sequence joins TRBV5-4 and TRBJ2-2, with 7 bases lining up with TRBD1. CDR1 SGHNT and CDR2 YYREEE come from the germline V gene (reference sequence). The CDR3 contains 17 residues. The junction had 10 bases not matched to a gene; V was cut back by 0 bases and J by 5 bases. The CDR3 DNA sequence: TGTGCCAGCAGCTTGGACCCAGGGACAGCCAAAACCGGGGAGCTGTTTTTT. Translation: CASSLDPGTAKTGELFF.

Written as DNA, the CDR3 is TGCGCCAGCAGCTTGACGGATGGAGATGAAAAACTGTTTTTT. Its translation is CASSLTDGDEKLFF. The chain recombines TRBV5-1 with TRBJ1-4, with D unclear. Trimming removed 1 base at V and 6 bases at J, with 10 bases between. The CDR3 totals 14 residues. Germline V gene data show CDR1 as SGHRS and CDR2 as YFSETQ.

This clone was counted a single time. The CDR3 DNA is TGTGCCAGCAGCTTAGGGGGGCTACGTCGGGAGACCCAGTACTTC. Protein product: CASSLGGLRRETQYF. The rearrangement links TRBV7-9 to TRBJ2-5; a possible D gene is TRBD1 (6 bases). The CDR3 length is 15 residues. The germline CDR1 and CDR2 sequences are SEHNR and FQNEAQ (reference sequence). Trimming shortened V by 1 base and J by 5 bases, and 14 bases separated the two germline ends.

V and J are TRBV7-4 and TRBJ1-5; D not certain. The length of the CDR3 is 16 residues. Trimming cost V 3 bases and J 2 bases, with 14 bases left between them. The germline V gene has CDR1 SGHVT and CDR2 SQSDAQ. In DNA form, the CDR3 reads TGTGCCAGCAGCTTTATTCTAGCGTTGGGCAATCAGCCCCAGCATTTT. Translated, it gives CASSFILALGNQPQHF.

The J gene is TRBJ2-1, the V gene TRBV19, with 8 bases that match TRBD1. V lost 5 bases, J lost 7 bases, and 13 bases stayed unmatched. The germline V gene encodes CDR1 LNHDA and CDR2 SQIVND (reference sequence). The CDR3 contains 16 residues. The CDR3 sequence is CASSFRTGFTPNEQFF. CDR3 DNA sequence: TGTGCCAGTAGTTTCCGGACAGGGTTTACTCCTAATGAGCAGTTCTTC. Full variable domain (missing parts from reference TRBV19 and TRBJ2-1): DGGITQSPKYLFRKEGQNVTLSCEQNLNHDAMYWYRQDPGQGLRLIYYSQIVNDFQKGDIAEGYSVSREKKESFPLTVTSAQKNPTAFYLCASSFRTGFTPNEQFFGPGTRLTVL.

The rearrangement joins TRBV28 to TRBJ1-1, with D hard to call. V was shortened by 2 bases and J by 7 bases, with 11 bases between the two germline ends. The length of the CDR3 is 13 residues. Germline-derived CDR1 and CDR2 are MDHEN and SYDVKM. CDR3 in amino acids: CASSLPGLSEAFF. In nucleotides, the CDR3 is TGTGCCAGCAGTTTACCCGGGCTTAGTGAAGCTTTCTTT.

The chain uses TRBV18 and TRBJ1-1; D ambiguous. V was clipped by 3 bases and J by 4 bases, with 12 bases between them. Germline V lookup: CDR1 KGHSH, CDR2 LQKENI. There are 14 residues in the CDR3. The CDR3 sequence is CASSPGYGPTEAFF. CDR3 in DNA: TGTGCCAGCTCACCGGGGTACGGCCCCACTGAAGCTTTCTTT. The complete variable domain, with remaining parts taken from reference TRBV18 and TRBJ1-1, reads NAGVMQNPRHLVRRRGQEARLRCSPMKGHSHVYWYRQLPEEGLKFMVYLQKENIIDESGMPKERFSAEFPKEGPSILRIQQVVRGDSAAYFCASSPGYGPTEAFFGQGTRLTVV.

The V gene is TRBV7-9, the J gene TRBJ2-3; D remains ambiguous. The CDR3 loop spans 16 amino acids. The V gene's germline CDR1 is SEHNR and CDR2 FQNEAQ (reference sequence). Trimming shortened V by 0 bases and J by 0 bases, and 10 bases separated the two germline ends. CDR3 in amino acids: CASSLAGPTSTDTQYF. The CDR3 DNA follows: TGTGCCAGCAGCTTAGCAGGGCCTACTAGCACAGATACGCAGTATTTT. The full variable domain, its missing parts supplied by reference TRBV7-9 and TRBJ2-3, is DTGVSQNPRHKITKRGQNVTFRCDPISEHNRLYWYRQTLGQGPEFLTYFQNEAQLEKSRLLSDRFSAERPKGSFSTLEIQRTEQGDSAMYLCASSLAGPTSTDTQYFGPGTRLTVL.

This clone was observed a few times. This chain links TRBV6-2 or TRBV6-3 with TRBJ1-2; 7 positions agree with TRBD1. Germline assignment: CDR1 MNHEY and CDR2 SVGEGT. Trimming at V came to 6 bases and at J to 1 base, leaving 14 bases not matched to a gene. CDR3 length: 17 amino acids. CDR3: CASSPGDRAKINYGYTF. The CDR3 nucleotides read TGTGCCAGCAGCCCCGGAGACAGGGCTAAAATTAACTATGGCTACACCTTC.

The rearrangement uses TRBV7-9 and TRBJ1-1; D unresolved. The CDR3 totals 12 residues. Germline V lookup: CDR1 SEHNR, CDR2 FQNEAQ (reference sequence). V gave up 1 base and J gave up 4 bases, with 4 bases separating them. The CDR3 bases are TGTGCCAGCAGCTTAGGGATCACTGAAGCTTTCTTT. It specifies CASSLGITEAFF.

For this clone: At one boundary the junction diverges from the germline segment, which might be a read error. V gene TRBV9 combines with J gene TRBJ2-7; D is possibly TRBD1 or TRBD2 (5 bases each). The CDR3 is 14 residues long. Per the germline V gene, CDR1 is SGDLS and CDR2 is YYNGEE. Written as DNA, the CDR3 is TGTGCCAGCAGCTCCTATCGGGGCTCCGACGAGCAGTACTTC. As protein: CASSSYRGSDEQYF.

The rearrangement uses TRBV4-1 and TRBJ1-4; 7 bases are shared with TRBD1. Trimming removed 0 bases from V and 11 bases from J; junction bases left unmatched: 9. There are 15 residues in the CDR3. From germline, CDR1 is MGHRA and CDR2 YSYEKL. CDR3 loop: CASSQDFPGGEKLFF. As DNA, the CDR3 is TGCGCCAGCAGCCAAGATTTCCCAGGGGGTGAGAAACTGTTTTTT.

The chain uses TRBV2 and TRBJ2-7; D gene uncertain. The germline gives CDR1 SNHLY, CDR2 FYNNEI. CDR3 length: 15 residues. Trimming took 6 bases from V and 0 from J, leaving 15 bases between them. The CDR3 nucleotides are TGTGCCAGCAGCTCCGACGGCTGGAGCTCCTACGAGCAGTACTTC. Its translation: CASSSDGWSSYEQYF.

This chain connects TRBV6-2 or TRBV6-3 to TRBJ1-2; no reliable D call. Germline CDR1 MNHEY, CDR2 SVGEGT. The V end was cut by 2 bases, the J end by 3 bases, with 7 bases between. CDR3 size: 13 residues. CDR3 sequence reads: CASSYKADYGYTF. The CDR3 nucleotides are TGTGCCAGCAGTTACAAGGCAGACTATGGCTACACCTTC.

The V gene is TRBV5-6, the J gene TRBJ2-7; D might be TRBD1 or TRBD2, each matching 7 bases. With 6 bases removed from V and 4 bases from J, the gap between germline ends came to 20 bases. Germline V gives CDR1 SGHDT, CDR2 YYEEEE. The CDR3 totals 15 residues. The CDR3: CASTVGGTVSYEQYF. Written as DNA, the CDR3 is TGTGCCAGCACCGTGGGGGGGACAGTATCGTACGAGCAGTACTTC.

The chain links TRBV4-3 to TRBJ1-4, with 10 bases matching TRBD1. The germline V gene encodes CDR1 LGHNA and CDR2 YSLEER. CDR3 length: 18 residues. V gave up 1 base and J gave up 8 bases; unmatched junction bases: 13. CDR3 sequence (DNA): TGCGCCAGCAGCCAAGGGAGGGGACAGGGGATGCTAGCGGAAAAACTGTTTTTT. It encodes CASSQGRGQGMLAEKLFF.

The genes are TRBV3-1 (or the pseudogene TRBV3-2) and TRBJ1-6; D might be TRBD1 (5 bases). V lost 4 bases and J lost 7, with 20 bases in between. From germline, CDR1 is LGHDT and CDR2 YNNKEL (reference sequence). This CDR3 contains 17 residues. The CDR3 protein is CASSREGPRRVNSPLHF. In DNA form, the CDR3 reads TGTGCCAGCAGCCGAGAGGGGCCGAGACGGGTAAATTCACCCCTCCACTTT.